In this sample, the clone carrying this TCR beta chain turned up a few times. What it recognizes is unknown. These data belong to a study of beta chain features in type 1 diabetes. Study background: Similarity in age, gender and cell yields was seen between patients and healthy donors.

The sequenced template was cDNA made from the entire isolated RNA. Clones were sequenced by immunoSEQ multiplex PCR, and TCRdb holds only the in-frame ones, with some missing. Here the sample spans around 130,000 clones, 16% being singletons. The ends lost 0 bases at V and 7 bases at J; junction bases unmatched: 9. This CDR3 is built from 17 residues. Germline V CDR1 and CDR2: LGHNA, YSLEER. The study's findings and limits: Reduced insertions and increased deletions marked VDJ junctions in type 1 diabetes patients. TCRB CDR3 length was moderately but significantly reduced in all four CD4+ subsets of Type 1 diabetes patients.

The sample comprised central memory CD4+ T cells from blood. The chain joins TRBV4-3 to TRBJ2-2, with 9 nucleotides matching TRBD2. The TCR was taken from a man aged 25 to 40 with type 1 diabetes. The DNA for the CDR3 is TGCGCCAGCAGCCAAGAATTTGGCGGGGGGGCGATCGGGGAGCTGTTTTTT. Translating gives CASSQEFGGGAIGELFF.